These 11 T cell receptor beta chains share one sample of origin, sequenced in a study of blood T cell repertoires in COVID-19. The repertoire was sequenced with immunoSEQ multiplex PCR; TCRdb's copy has only in-frame clones and lacks some. Among roughly 240,000 clones, roughly 83% were seen once, and the ten largest hold about 6%. The specimen was peripheral blood. Every receptor here comes from a woman older than 75 with COVID-19, enrolled during active disease.

The chain links TRBV6-2 or TRBV6-3 to TRBJ2-7, with D hard to call. There are 14 residues in the CDR3. Germline CDR1 reads MNHEY; CDR2 reads SVGEGT. The V and J ends lost 4 bases and 2 bases respectively, with 12 bases between them. The CDR3 region has the DNA TGTGCCAGCAGTTCCCCGGTACCTACCTACGAGCAGTACTTC. Translation: CASSSPVPTYEQYF.

The V call is TRBV5-1, the J call TRBJ1-2, with D possibly matching TRBD1 (6 bases). The CDR3 has 12 residues. Per germline, CDR1 SGHRS and CDR2 YFSETQ. V dropped 4 bases and J dropped 6 bases, with 10 bases sitting between them. CDR3 residues: CASSGQSHGYTF. The CDR3 coding sequence is TGCGCCAGCAGCGGACAGAGCCATGGCTACACCTTC.

The V call is TRBV5-5, the J call TRBJ2-7, with TRBD2 matching 10 bases. J gave up 2 bases and V 4 bases, and 15 bases lay outside the gene matches. In germline, CDR1 is SGHKS, CDR2 YYEKEE (reference sequence). The CDR3 spans 18 residues. CDR3 in DNA: TGTGCCAGCAGCCTCGAAGGAGTAGCGGGGGGTTCCGCCTACGAGCAGTACTTC. This codes for CASSLEGVAGGSAYEQYF.

CDR3 sequence (DNA): TGTGCCAGCAGGGGTGGACAGACAACCTCTGGAAACACCATATATTTT. This translates into CASRGGQTTSGNTIYF. The V gene is TRBV6-6, the J gene TRBJ1-3, with D perhaps TRBD1 (6 bases). Germline-derived CDR1 and CDR2 are MNHNY and SVGAGI (reference sequence). CDR3 length: 16 amino acids. V shed 6 bases and J shed 0 bases, with 15 bases lying between them.

V gene TRBV12-5 combines with J gene TRBJ1-2, with D uncertain. Trimming left V 1 base short and J 3 bases short, with 6 bases between. Per germline, CDR1 LGHNT and CDR2 FRNRAP. This CDR3 is built from 13 residues. CDR3 DNA sequence: TGTGCTAGTGGTTTGGGAGCTTACTATGGCTACACCTTC. It specifies CASGLGAYYGYTF.

As concerns this clone: Other DNA sequences from this sample encode an identical CDR3 as well. This chain connects TRBV25-1 to TRBJ1-1, with a tentative D call TRBD1 (5 bases). V lost 1 base and J lost 1, with 7 bases in between. This CDR3 has 14 residues. CDR1 and CDR2 (germline): MGHDK, SYGVNS. The CDR3 coding sequence is TGTGCCAGCAGTGAATGGGGCAGGAACACTGAAGCTTTCTTT. This gives the protein CASSEWGRNTEAFF.

The rearrangement links TRBV5-1 to TRBJ2-7; 10 bases map to TRBD1. The CDR3 length is 17 residues. Germline V CDR1 and CDR2: SGHRS, YFSETQ. J lost 0 bases, V lost 4 bases, and 10 bases had no gene match. CDR3 coding DNA: TGCGCCAGCAGCCCTGTTTTTGGGACAGGGGCCTCCTACGAGCAGTACTTC. Protein sequence: CASSPVFGTGASYEQYF.

This sequence joins TRBV4-1 and TRBJ2-1; D is uncertain. Trimming removed 0 bases at V and 7 bases at J, with 13 bases between. The CDR3 spans 15 residues. CDR1 is MGHRA, CDR2 YSYEKL, per germline. DNA of the CDR3: TGCGCCAGCAGCCAAGAACTGGCGGCCCGGAATGAGCAGTTCTTC. Its protein product is CASSQELAARNEQFF.

This chain connects TRBV6-5 to TRBJ2-6; D is possibly TRBD2 (6 bases). Trimming pared 11 bases from V and 0 bases from J, leaving 14 bases between. The CDR3 has 15 residues. Germline loops: CDR1 MNHEY, CDR2 SVGAGI. The CDR3 region has the DNA TGTGCCTCTCGGGGGTTTCACTCTGGGGCCAACGTCCTGACTTTC. Translated, it gives CASRGFHSGANVLTF.

For the CDR3, the DNA is TGTGCCAGCAGCTTGTTTTCGGGGGAGGAAAACATTCAGTACTTC. Translating it yields CASSLFSGEENIQYF. V gene TRBV5-5 combines with J gene TRBJ2-4; possibly TRBD2 for D (6 bases). CDR1 is SGHKS and CDR2 is YYEKEE in the germline V gene (reference sequence). V lost 1 base, J lost 5 bases, and 13 bases lay in between. This CDR3 contains 15 residues.

V usage is TRBV27 and J usage is TRBJ1-1; D might be TRBD1 (6 bases). V dropped 3 bases and J dropped 1 base, with 21 bases sitting between them. The length of the CDR3 is 18 residues. Germline lookup yields CDR1 MNHEY and CDR2 SMNVEV (reference sequence). CDR3 region: CASSFRGGIGNSNTEAFF. In DNA form, the CDR3 reads TGTGCCAGCAGTTTTAGGGGGGGCATCGGAAATTCGAACACTGAAGCTTTCTTT.